Listed below are T cell receptor beta chains from one sample, sequenced in a study of CD8 T cells in Susac syndrome. TCRdb re-called the immunoSEQ multiplex PCR reads through MiXCR, storing one row per CDR3 protein. The profile shows 150,000 to 200,000 distinct CDR3 sequences, 90% to 95% of them singletons. Sequencing was done on a sample of CD8+ T cells from PBMCs. The receptors were sampled from a human donor with multiple sclerosis. The CDR3 runs from the conserved cysteine through the conserved F or W. A D gene is named only where the DNA matches it firmly. Part of the rows lack a size; the others show once, few, many or a class for expanded clones.

>TRBJ1-2|-|-|TRBV5-6
TGTGCCAGCAGCTTGGGTCATAACTATGGCTACACCTTC
CASSLGHNYGYTF
>TRBJ2-5|-|-|TRBV9
TGTGCCAGCAGCGTAGGGAACAGGGTAGTAGAGACCCAGTACTTC
CASSVGNRVVETQYF
>TRBJ1-2|-|-|TRBV6-1
TGTGCCAGCAGTGAGTCACATGGGGCTAACTATGGCTACACCTTC
CASSESHGANYGYTF
>TRBJ2-2|-|-|TRBV28
TGTGCCAGCAAAACGCTGGCTAGCGCCAACACCGGGGAGCTGTTTTTT
CASKTLASANTGELFF
>TRBJ2-3|TRBD2|once|TRBV20-1
TGCAGTGCCAGGGGACTAGCGGGAGGGACAGATACGCAGTATTTT
CSARGLAGGTDTQYF
>TRBJ2-1|TRBD1|-|TRBV7-9
TGTGCCAGCAGCTCCAACAGGGGCAATGAGCAGTTCTTC
CASSSNRGNEQFF
>TRBJ2-3|-|-|TRBV7-8
TGTGCCAGCACCGATCCTGGGCCTACCGATACGCAGTATTTT
CASTDPGPTDTQYF
>TRBJ2-1|TRBD1|once|TRBV13
TGTGCCAGCAGCTTAGGGACAGGGGGTAGTGAGCAGTTCTTC
CASSLGTGGSEQFF
>TRBJ2-5|TRBD1|-|TRBV20-1
TGCAGTGCTACCCTGGGGGACAGGGTGGGAGAGACCCAGTACTTC
CSATLGDRVGETQYF
>TRBJ2-7|-|-|TRBV18
TGTGCCAGCTCACCTATGCGCGAGACCTACGAGCAGTACTTC
CASSPMRETYEQYF
>TRBJ1-1|-|-|TRBV28
TGTGCCAGCAGTTTATTGGCATTTCAGGGGAACACTGAAGCTTTCTTT
CASSLLAFQGNTEAFF
>TRBJ1-2|-|-|TRBV2
TGTGCCAGCAGTGATCTCAGGGGCCGCTATGGCTACACCTTC
CASSDLRGRYGYTF
>TRBJ1-2|-|-|TRBV20-1
TGCAGTGCTTACAGGGATGGCTACACCTTC
CSAYRDGYTF
>TRBJ2-7|-|-|TRBV2
TGTGCCAGCAGTGAGTTCCCAGCGCCCCACGAGCAGTACTTC
CASSEFPAPHEQYF
>TRBJ1-2|TRBD1|-|TRBV20-1
TGCAGTGCTTTTGACAGGGGATATAGCTACACCTTC
CSAFDRGYSYTF
>TRBJ1-2|-|-|TRBV7-2
TGTGCCAGCAGCCCCCTGATAGGGGGAGCTAGTAGGATGGACACCTTC
CASSPLIGGASRMDTF
>TRBJ2-7|-|few|TRBV27
TGTGCCAGCAGTTTGACGGGGAGCTCCTACGAGCAGTACTTC
CASSLTGSSYEQYF
>TRBJ1-1|-|-|TRBV12-3/TRBV12-4
TGTGCCAGCACTCAAAGGACAGCCTGGCCCACAGGAGCTTTCTTT
CASTQRTAWPTGAFF
>TRBJ2-7|TRBD2|-|TRBV4-1
TGCGCCAGCAGCCCCGGGACTAGCGGGATATACGAGCAGTACTTC
CASSPGTSGIYEQYF
>TRBJ2-1|TRBD2|-|TRBV9
TGTGCCAGCAGCTCGAGCGGGACGCCTGGGGATGAGCAGTTCTTC
CASSSSGTPGDEQFF
>TRBJ1-1|-|once|TRBV29-1
TGCAGCGTTGGCACTAATGAGGACACTGAAGCTTTCTTT
CSVGTNEDTEAFF
>TRBJ1-5|-|-|TRBV4-1
TGCGCCAGCAGCCAGAACAGGGATAGCAATCAGCCCCAGCATTTT
CASSQNRDSNQPQHF
>TRBJ1-5|-|-|TRBV4-1
TGCGCCAGCAGCCAAAAGACGAACCCTAGCAATCAGCCCCAGCATTTT
CASSQKTNPSNQPQHF
>TRBJ2-7|TRBD1|once|TRBV27
TGTGCCAGCAGTCCCCAGGGGGCCCCCTACGAGCAGTACTTC
CASSPQGAPYEQYF
>TRBJ2-1|TRBD1|-|TRBV5-1
TGCGCCAGCAGCTCCGGGGACAGGGTGCCCTACAATGAGCAGTTCTTC
CASSSGDRVPYNEQFF
>TRBJ2-2|-|-|TRBV29-1
TGCAGCACCTCGACATCCACCGGGGAGCTGTTTTTT
CSTSTSTGELFF
>TRBJ1-2|-|once|TRBV15
TGTGCCACCAGCAGAGGTGGTGGCTACACCTTC
CATSRGGGYTF
>TRBJ2-5|TRBD2|once|TRBV13
TGTGCCAGCAGCCCCACCTATAGCGGGGGGACTGAGACCCAGTACTTC
CASSPTYSGGTETQYF
>TRBJ2-7|-|-|TRBV12-3/TRBV12-4
TGTGCCAGCAGTCTCCTCCGGGAGTCCGACGAGCAGTACTTC
CASSLLRESDEQYF
>TRBJ2-7|TRBD1|few|TRBV4-2
TGTGCCAGCAGCCCCGAGACAGGGCCCCGCGACCACGAGCAGTACTTC
CASSPETGPRDHEQYF
>TRBJ2-7|-|-|TRBV27
TGTGCCAGCAGTCCAGAAGGCCCGGGGGAGCAGTACTTC
CASSPEGPGEQYF
>TRBJ1-1|-|-|TRBV28
TGTGCCAGCAGTTTATCCCCTTTCAACACTGAAGCTTTCTTT
CASSLSPFNTEAFF
>TRBJ2-7|-|-|TRBV27
TGTGCCAGCAGTTTATCTCCCTATCCGGGGGACGAGCAGTACTTC
CASSLSPYPGDEQYF
>TRBJ2-5|TRBD2|-|TRBV4-1
TGCGCCAGCAGCCACCCCCAAGCGGGGAGCCAGGGGACCCAGTACTTC
CASSHPQAGSQGTQYF
>TRBJ2-2|TRBD1|-|TRBV24-1
TGTGCCACCAGTGATTTGCCAGACAGGGGGCGCACCGGGGAGCTGTTTTTT
CATSDLPDRGRTGELFF
>TRBJ1-5|-|-|TRBV20-1
TGCAGTGCTACGCCCGACACTGGGATGCGTCCCAATCAGCCCCAGCATTTT
CSATPDTGMRPNQPQHF
>TRBJ2-7|TRBD2|-|TRBV28
TGTGCCAGCAGTTTAGGGACTAGTTCCTACGAGCAGTACTTC
CASSLGTSSYEQYF
>TRBJ2-3|-|-|TRBV2
TGTGCCAGCAGTGAGAGGTCTACAGATACGCAGTATTTT
CASSERSTDTQYF
>TRBJ1-2|-|-|TRBV25-1
TGTGCCAGCAGTATCCCCCATTATGGCTACACCTTC
CASSIPHYGYTF
>TRBJ2-3|-|-|TRBV7-3
TGTGCCAGCAGCTTAATTGGCGGGAGCACAGATACGCAGTATTTT
CASSLIGGSTDTQYF
>TRBJ2-1|TRBD2|-|TRBV29-1
TGCAGCGTTGAGGGACTAGCGGGAGGACACTCCTACAATGAGCAGTTCTTC
CSVEGLAGGHSYNEQFF
>TRBJ1-3|TRBD1|-|TRBV2
TGTGCCAGCAGGGGGACAAGGACAGGTGGAAACACCATATATTTT
CASRGTRTGGNTIYF
>TRBJ2-7|-|-|TRBV7-2
TGTGCCAGCAGCCGAAAAGGACCGGGCATATACGAGCAGTACTTC
CASSRKGPGIYEQYF
>TRBJ1-2|-|-|TRBV6-6
TGTGCCAGCAGTTACGGAAGCTCTAACTATGGCTACACCTTC
CASSYGSSNYGYTF
>TRBJ2-1|TRBD1|-|TRBV7-9
TGTGCCAGCAGCTCACCGACAGGGTCATACAATGAGCAGTTCTTC
CASSSPTGSYNEQFF
>TRBJ1-6|-|-|TRBV27
TGTGCCAGCAGCCAAGACACGTCAAATTCACCCCTCCACTTT
CASSQDTSNSPLHF
>TRBJ2-3|-|-|TRBV7-9
TGTGCCAGCAGCCAGTCTCTGGGGGGAAGCACAGATACGCAGTATTTT
CASSQSLGGSTDTQYF
>TRBJ2-1|-|-|TRBV29-1
TGCAGCGTCCCAAGACTAGGGTCCTACAATGAGCAGTTCTTC
CSVPRLGSYNEQFF